This T cell receptor (delta chain) emerged from a study of gamma-delta T cells after stem cell transplantation. Germline V gene data show CDR1 as GEAIGNYY and CDR2 as EKD. This CDR3 has 12 amino acids. This clone was counted a single time. At one end the junction does not follow the germline gene, possibly because of a read error. TCRdb reapplied CATT to the RT-PCR reads. The repertoire has around 16,000 delta-chain clones, approximately 8.8% of them found once; the top ten carry less than 80%. The V and J genes are TRDV2 and TRDJ1, with 7 bases identical to TRDD3. This receptor was taken from a human donor. It is not recorded whose cells these are; they may come from a transplant donor. The sequencing input was gamma-delta T cells. CDR3 residues: CACDTLSRGIYF. The CDR3 bases are TGTGCCTGTGATACCCTCTCGCGGGGGATTTATTTC.